This T cell receptor beta chain emerged from a study of Graves' ophthalmopathy and Graves' hyperthyroidism. The authors amplified TCR beta CDR3 regions, and they did so from RNA transcripts for repertoire sequencing. Investigators did first-round RT-PCR with HTBI primers, then second-round multiplex PCR. TCRdb fed the multiplex PCR reads into MiXCR, producing one record per CDR3 protein. The sample consists of 600,000 to 650,000 distinct CDR3 sequences, about 20% of them appearing once. Study-level results: The model reached around 66% sensitivity and about 72% specificity for predicting ophthalmopathy progression.

As regards this clonotype: The antigen is undetermined.

The CDR3 length is 14 residues. V gave up 3 bases and J gave up 12 bases; unmatched junction bases: 4. Germline values: CDR1 SGHRS, CDR2 YFSETQ. The gene calls are TRBV5-1 and TRBJ2-6, with 12 bases matching TRBD1. The source is a woman aged 18-29 years with stable Graves' hyperthyroidism. Some clones in this sample may be carry-over from other donors' samples. The sample comprised peripheral blood. CDR3 amino acids: CASSWDRGLGVLTF. The DNA of the CDR3 is TGCGCCAGCAGCTGGGACAGGGGGCTCGGCGTCCTGACTTTC.